One and the same sample provided the 12 T cell receptor beta chains below, sequenced in a study of T cell repertoires in cytomegalovirus infection. TCRdb re-derived calls from the reads in MiXCR, one entry per CDR3 protein. The sample contains tens of thousands of distinct CDR3 sequences, approximately 20% of which appear only once. The antigens of these receptors remain unknown. Sequenced here: CD8+ T cells from cultured PBMCs, sampled from culture after CMV antigen stimulation. These receptors all come from a human donor in good health (CMV status not recorded). Some clones in this sample may be carry-over from other donors' samples.

The chain carries TRBV7-8 and TRBJ1-4; tentatively, D is TRBD1 (6 bases). CDR1 and CDR2 from the germline V gene are SGHVS and FQNEAQ. This CDR3 is built from 16 residues. V was cut by 3 bases and J by 11 bases, with 22 bases left in between. The CDR3 protein is CASSFHRAPEDRKLFF. CDR3 sequence (DNA): TGTGCCAGCAGCTTCCACAGGGCCCCGGAGGATCGGAAACTGTTTTTT.

V usage is TRBV12-3 or TRBV12-4 and J usage is TRBJ1-1; D is undetermined. There are 16 residues in the CDR3. V lost 0 bases and J lost 3, with 14 bases in between. The CDR3 DNA reads TGTGCCAGCAGTTTAGCCGGAGGAAGGTTCGACACTGAAGCTTTCTTT. As protein: CASSLAGGRFDTEAFF.

This clonotype was seen at least ten times. The chain links TRBV2 to TRBJ2-7, with D perhaps matching TRBD1 or TRBD2 (5 bases each). Germline CDR1 is SNHLY and CDR2 is FYNNEI. The V gene lost 3 bases and the J gene lost 1 base, with 10 bases spanning the gap. This CDR3 spans 14 amino acids. Here the CDR3 DNA reads TGTGCCAGCAGTGAGGGCAGGGAGTCCTACGAGCAGTACTTC. Its translation: CASSEGRESYEQYF.

The CDR3 sequence is CASSLYGDYGYTF. In DNA, the CDR3 is TGTGCCAGCAGTTTATACGGAGACTATGGCTACACCTTC. This rearrangement joins TRBV27 to TRBJ1-2; D not certain. Germline V gene lookup returns CDR1 MNHEY and CDR2 SMNVEV (reference sequence). The CDR3 totals 13 residues. Trimming cost V 1 base and J 3 bases, with 6 bases left between them.

V and J are TRBV7-8 and TRBJ2-7, with no clear D. V was pared by 1 base and J by 2 bases, with 12 bases between. CDR1 is SGHVS and CDR2 is FQNEAQ in the germline V gene. The CDR3 length is 15 residues. CDR3 nucleotides: TGTGCCAGCAGCTTAGGGGCAGGAACTACCTACGAGCAGTACTTC. Translation gives CASSLGAGTTYEQYF.

The V and J genes are TRBV19 and TRBJ2-1, with 7 bases aligning to TRBD2. CDR3 length equals 14 residues. The germline CDR1 and CDR2 sequences are LNHDA and SQIVND (reference sequence). V trimming: 1 base; J trimming: 7 bases; junction bases outside the gene matches: 4. The CDR3 sequence is CASSIGGGGNEQFF. The CDR3 coding sequence is TGTGCCAGTAGTATAGGGGGCGGGGGAAATGAGCAGTTCTTC.

The rearrangement links TRBV2 to TRBJ2-1; maybe TRBD1 (6 bases). From germline, CDR1 is SNHLY and CDR2 FYNNEI. Trimming shortened V by 11 bases and J by 0 bases, and 17 bases separated the two germline ends. The CDR3 consists of 15 residues. This chain's CDR3 is CAVFQGSSSYNEQFF. DNA for the CDR3: TGTGCCGTCTTCCAGGGGTCTTCCTCCTACAATGAGCAGTTCTTC.

This clonotype has a count of ten or more. The chain uses TRBV7-8 and TRBJ1-1; D unclear. The length of the CDR3 is 13 residues. The germline gives CDR1 SGHVS, CDR2 FQNEAQ. Trimming left V 0 bases short and J 5 bases short, with 7 bases between. Here the CDR3 DNA reads TGTGCCAGCAGCTTAGCGCTTAAGACTGAAGCTTTCTTT. Its translation is CASSLALKTEAFF. Filled out from reference TRBV7-8 and TRBJ1-1, the complete variable domain reads GAGVSQSPRYKVAKRGQDVALRCDPISGHVSLFWYQQALGQGPEFLTYFQNEAQLDKSGLPSDRFFAERPEGSVSTLKIQRTQQEDSAVYLCASSLALKTEAFFGQGTRLTVV.

This clonotype appeared a few times. The genes are TRBV7-9 and TRBJ2-4, with D unresolved. The CDR3 runs to 14 residues. V shed 4 bases and J shed 3 bases, with 10 bases lying between them. In germline, CDR1 is SEHNR, CDR2 FQNEAQ (reference sequence). This CDR3 is CASSSEKGKNIQYF. CDR3 nucleotides: TGTGCCAGCAGCTCAGAGAAGGGCAAAAACATTCAGTACTTC.

This clonotype was counted at least ten times. The rearrangement joins TRBV7-9 to TRBJ2-5; D is possibly TRBD1 or TRBD2 (5 bases each). The CDR3 is 15 amino acids. Germline values: CDR1 SEHNR, CDR2 FQNEAQ (reference sequence). V was clipped by 5 bases and J by 4 bases, with 17 bases between them. For the CDR3, the DNA is TGTGCCAGCAGCCCAGAGAGGGGCAGAGGAGAGACCCAGTACTTC. This codes for CASSPERGRGETQYF.

This clonotype occurred a few times. J is TRBJ2-2 and V is TRBV6-2 or TRBV6-3, with D possibly TRBD2 on 6 matching bases. This CDR3 comprises 16 residues. CDR1 is MNHEY, CDR2 SVGEGT, per germline. V was clipped by 4 bases and J by 1 base, with 13 bases between them. In nucleotides, the CDR3 is TGTGCCAGCAGTTTAGCTAGCGTGCAGAACACCGGGGAGCTGTTTTTT. It is translated as CASSLASVQNTGELFF.

The chain combines TRBV24-1 with TRBJ1-6; D uncertain. Between the trimmed V and J ends, which lost 2 bases and 7 bases, there was a span of 14 bases. Germline CDR1 and CDR2: KGHDR and SFDVKD. The CDR3 extends over 16 amino acids. In DNA, the CDR3 is TGTGCCACCAGTGATTCGACTGCAGGACTAAATTCACCCCTCCACTTT. Encoded protein: CATSDSTAGLNSPLHF.